A single sample is the source of the 22 T cell receptor beta chains below, sequenced in a study of shared clonotypes between healthy human individuals. Sequencing used immunoSEQ multiplex PCR; TCRdb keeps in-frame clones, though not all of them. There are around 2.1 million clones in the sample; about 94% occur only once, and more than 0.1% lies in the top ten. The sequenced material came from naive CD4+ T cells sorted from blood. Subset reported: CD45RA+ positively selected. The receptors originated from a man between 18 and 29 years old in good health.

J is TRBJ1-2 and V is TRBV18; 10 nucleotides match TRBD1. Germline CDR1 is KGHSH and CDR2 is LQKENI. V lost 5 bases and J lost 6; bases outside the gene matches: 3. The CDR3 is made up of 13 amino acids. CDR3 in amino acids: CASSTGQGNGYTF. CDR3 nucleotides: TGTGCCAGCTCAACGGGACAGGGGAATGGCTACACCTTC.

The chain has TRBV10-3 and TRBJ2-7; D is ambiguous. The CDR3 extends over 15 amino acids. Trimming pared 3 bases from V and 0 bases from J, leaving 12 bases between. Germline V CDR1 and CDR2: ENHRY, SYGVKD. The CDR3 sequence is CAISDVVTGSYEQYF. CDR3 sequence (DNA): TGTGCCATCAGTGATGTGGTCACGGGCTCCTACGAGCAGTACTTC.

Points on this clone: Other nucleotide sequences from this sample produce the same CDR3. This rearrangement joins TRBV10-2 to TRBJ2-5; no clear D. The CDR3 is made up of 12 amino acids. The ends were cut back, 3 bases at V and 4 bases at J, with 6 bases in the middle. Per germline, CDR1 WSHSY and CDR2 SAAADI. This CDR3 reads CASSEQGETQYF. CDR3 in DNA: TGCGCCAGCAGTGAACAAGGAGAGACCCAGTACTTC.

The rearrangement links TRBV9 to TRBJ2-3; perhaps TRBD2 as D (6 bases). V was shortened by 4 bases and J by 0 bases, with 12 bases between the two germline ends. Per the germline V gene, CDR1 is SGDLS and CDR2 is YYNGEE. This CDR3 contains 15 residues. The CDR3 nucleotides read TGTGCCAGCAGCAGTAGCGGATCTAGCACAGATACGCAGTATTTT. It codes for CASSSSGSSTDTQYF.

CDR3 nucleotides: TGTGCCAGCAAGGGGAGAGAGACCCAGTACTTC. Amino acids: CASKGRETQYF. The chain uses TRBV27 and TRBJ2-5; tentatively, D is TRBD1 or TRBD2 (5 bases each). This CDR3 contains 11 residues. V dropped 7 bases and J dropped 4 bases, with 7 bases sitting between them. Germline values: CDR1 MNHEY, CDR2 SMNVEV (reference sequence).

This clone was observed once. The V and J genes are TRBV5-1 and TRBJ2-5; tentatively, D is TRBD1 (6 bases). V dropped 7 bases and J dropped 0 bases, with 13 bases sitting between them. The CDR3 contains 14 residues. Looked up from germline, CDR1 is SGHRS and CDR2 is YFSETQ. The CDR3 DNA follows: TGCGCCAGCGGTGGGGGCCAGTACCAAGAGACCCAGTACTTC. The encoded protein is CASGGGQYQETQYF.

The genes are TRBV2 and TRBJ1-3; D gene uncertain. Germline CDR1 SNHLY, CDR2 FYNNEI. The V end lost 3 bases, the J end lost 0 bases, and 12 bases lay between the germline ends. CDR3 size: 16 residues. The CDR3 nucleotides are TGTGCCAGCAGTGACCAAGGTGTCCTCTCTGGAAACACCATATATTTT. Residues: CASSDQGVLSGNTIYF.

As concerns this clone: Distinct nucleotide sequences in the sample also encode this CDR3. The chain is built from TRBV18 and TRBJ1-1; TRBD1 matches at 7 bases. The CDR3 is 14 residues long. V shed 3 bases and J 4 bases; nucleotides not matched to a gene: 5. Germline V lookup: CDR1 KGHSH, CDR2 LQKENI. The CDR3 reads CASSPGQGGTEAFF. CDR3 bases: TGTGCCAGCTCACCGGGGCAGGGGGGCACTGAAGCTTTCTTT.

This clone was found a few times. This chain joins TRBV2 and TRBJ1-1; 7 bases map to TRBD1. Losses at the gene ends were 9 bases for V and 5 bases for J; bases not matched to a gene: 3. CDR1 is SNHLY, CDR2 FYNNEI, per germline. CDR3 size: 11 residues. The CDR3 protein is CASKGQTEAFF. DNA of the CDR3: TGTGCCAGTAAGGGACAGACTGAAGCTTTCTTT.

The V and J genes are TRBV2 and TRBJ2-5, with 13 bases aligning to TRBD2. With V trimmed by 7 bases and J by 2 bases, 7 bases remained unmatched. The CDR3 runs to 16 residues. Germline CDR1 is SNHLY and CDR2 is FYNNEI. CDR3 residues: CASTARTSGGQETQYF. The CDR3 DNA follows: TGTGCCAGCACCGCTCGGACTAGCGGGGGACAAGAGACCCAGTACTTC.

The rearrangement links TRBV11-3 to TRBJ2-7; 8 bases match TRBD2. Germline lookup yields CDR1 SGHNT and CDR2 YENEEA. CDR3 length equals 15 residues. V shed 2 bases, J shed 3 bases, and the junction held 6 bases outside the gene matches. This CDR3 reads CASSLSSGSFYEQYF. As DNA, the CDR3 is TGTGCCAGCAGCTTAAGCAGCGGGAGTTTCTACGAGCAGTACTTC.

Concerning this clone itself: This sequence is one base from a far larger clone and is likely a read error. The V call is TRBV11-3, the J call TRBJ2-3; no reliable D call. The CDR3 totals 13 residues. Germline V gives CDR1 SGHNT, CDR2 YENEEA. Trimming took off 2 bases at V and 1 base at J, with 4 bases between the two ends. For the CDR3, the DNA is TGTGCCAGCAGCTTAATGGGCACAGATACGCAGTATTTT. Translation: CASSLMGTDTQYF.

The V and J genes are TRBV7-9 and TRBJ2-7; D uncertain. The CDR3 has 12 amino acids. Per the germline V gene, CDR1 is SEHNR and CDR2 is FQNEAQ (reference sequence). V lost 6 bases and J 6 bases, leaving 12 bases between the germline ends. CDR3 in DNA: TGTGCCAGCAGTCTCGACTCTTTCGAGCAGTACTTC. As protein: CASSLDSFEQYF.

This chain joins TRBV11-1 and TRBJ2-7; possible D gene TRBD1, 6 bases. The ends were cut back, 6 bases at V and 0 bases at J, with 9 bases in the middle. The CDR3 is 13 residues long. Germline CDR1 and CDR2: SGHAT and FQDESV (reference sequence). The CDR3 DNA sequence: TGTGCCAGCAGTATGGACAGCTCCTACGAGCAGTACTTC. This encodes CASSMDSSYEQYF.

This chain joins TRBV5-1 and TRBJ2-3; 8 positions match TRBD1. V was pared by 3 bases and J by 6 bases, with 9 bases of the junction left unmatched. CDR1 SGHRS and CDR2 YFSETQ come from the germline V gene. The CDR3 loop spans 15 amino acids. CDR3 DNA sequence: TGCGCCAGCAGCTCAAGACAGGGGCGAGTGGATACGCAGTATTTT. Translation: CASSSRQGRVDTQYF.

V gene TRBV27 combines with J gene TRBJ2-1; D possibly uses TRBD1 or TRBD2 (5 bases each). V lost 8 bases, J lost 9 bases, and 17 bases lay in between. The CDR3 covers 13 residues. From germline, CDR1 is MNHEY and CDR2 SMNVEV (reference sequence). The CDR3 is CASVTAGVGEQFF. In nucleotides, the CDR3 is TGTGCCAGCGTGACAGCCGGGGTGGGTGAGCAGTTCTTC.

This chain connects TRBV10-2 to TRBJ2-5; possibly TRBD1 or TRBD2 for D (5 bases each). The V end was cut by 3 bases, the J end by 4 bases, with 15 bases between. The CDR3 covers 15 residues. Germline V gene lookup returns CDR1 WSHSY and CDR2 SAAADI. This chain's CDR3 is CASSDLGVVPETQYF. DNA of the CDR3: TGCGCCAGCAGTGATCTGGGGGTGGTCCCAGAGACCCAGTACTTC.

The chain carries TRBV28 and TRBJ1-2, with 7 bases that match TRBD1. Germline CDR1 and CDR2: MDHEN and SYDVKM. CDR3 length equals 15 residues. The J segment lost 7 bases and the V segment lost 6 bases, leaving 14 bases of the junction unmatched. CDR3 nucleotide sequence: TGTGCCAGCAGCTTCGCAACCGGACAGGCTATTGGCTACACCTTC. It specifies CASSFATGQAIGYTF.

Here the CDR3 reads CAISEGFGLAPQETQYF. CDR3 sequence (DNA): TGTGCCATCAGTGAGGGCTTTGGACTAGCACCTCAAGAGACCCAGTACTTC. The V and J genes are TRBV10-3 and TRBJ2-5, with TRBD2 matching 8 bases. Germline V CDR1 and CDR2: ENHRY, SYGVKD. With 2 bases clipped from V and 2 bases from J, the junction kept 10 bases outside the gene matches. This CDR3 region has 17 residues.

The chain carries TRBV19 and TRBJ2-2; 12 positions agree with TRBD1. This CDR3 is built from 18 residues. J was trimmed by 5 bases and V by 4 bases; bases with no gene match: 11. The V gene's germline CDR1 is LNHDA and CDR2 SQIVND (reference sequence). The CDR3 region has the DNA TGTGCCAGTAGTAGATTTGGGACAGGGGGCGCAAAAACCGGGGAGCTGTTTTTT. As protein: CASSRFGTGGAKTGELFF.

Worth noting for this clone: Different DNA sequences within this sample yield the same CDR3. The chain carries TRBV7-2 and TRBJ2-3; 10 bases match TRBD2. After removal of 6 bases from V and 5 bases from J, the junction contained 5 bases not matched to a gene. The CDR3 has 14 amino acids. Germline loops: CDR1 SGHTA, CDR2 FQGNSA. The CDR3 region is CASSLGLAVDTQYF. CDR3 nucleotides: TGTGCCAGCAGTCTCGGACTAGCGGTAGATACGCAGTATTTT.

V gene TRBV6-5 combines with J gene TRBJ2-2; D is unclear. The CDR3 contains 12 residues. Looked up from germline, CDR1 is MNHEY and CDR2 is SVGAGI. V was cut by 8 bases and J by 7 bases, with 11 bases left in between. The CDR3 nucleotides read TGTGCCAGCGCGAGGAAAAGCGGGGAGCTGTTTTTT. This gives the protein CASARKSGELFF.